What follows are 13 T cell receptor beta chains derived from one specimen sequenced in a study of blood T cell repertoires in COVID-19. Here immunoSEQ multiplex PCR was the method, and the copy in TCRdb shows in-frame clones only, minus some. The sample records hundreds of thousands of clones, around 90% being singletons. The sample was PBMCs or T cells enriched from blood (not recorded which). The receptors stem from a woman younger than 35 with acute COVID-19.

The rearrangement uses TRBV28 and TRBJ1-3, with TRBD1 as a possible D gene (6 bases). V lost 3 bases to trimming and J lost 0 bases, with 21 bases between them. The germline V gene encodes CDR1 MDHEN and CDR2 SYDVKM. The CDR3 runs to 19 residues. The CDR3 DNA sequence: TGTGCCAGCAGTTTTTTCCTGGACAGCCTAACCAACTCTGGAAACACCATATATTTT. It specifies CASSFFLDSLTNSGNTIYF.

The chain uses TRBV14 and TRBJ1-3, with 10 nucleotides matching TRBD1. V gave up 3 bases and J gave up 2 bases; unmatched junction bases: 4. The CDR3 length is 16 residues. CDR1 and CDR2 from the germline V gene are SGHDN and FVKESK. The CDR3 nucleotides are TGTGCCAGCAGCCAGTTTGGACAGGGGGCTGGAAACACCATATATTTT. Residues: CASSQFGQGAGNTIYF.

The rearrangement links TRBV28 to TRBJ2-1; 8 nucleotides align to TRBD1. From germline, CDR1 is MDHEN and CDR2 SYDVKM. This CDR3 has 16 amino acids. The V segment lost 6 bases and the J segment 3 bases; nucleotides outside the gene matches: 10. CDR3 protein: CASSSGQGPFYNEQFF. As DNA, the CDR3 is TGTGCCAGCAGCTCCGGACAGGGCCCCTTCTACAATGAGCAGTTCTTC.

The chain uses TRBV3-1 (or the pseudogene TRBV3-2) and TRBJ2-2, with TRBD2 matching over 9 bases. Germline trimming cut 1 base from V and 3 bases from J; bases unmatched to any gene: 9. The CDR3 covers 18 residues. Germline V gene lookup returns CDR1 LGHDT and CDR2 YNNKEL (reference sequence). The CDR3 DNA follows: TGTGCCAGCAGCCAAGCTTTTAGCGGGAGCTTGGACACCGGGGAGCTGTTTTTT. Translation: CASSQAFSGSLDTGELFF.

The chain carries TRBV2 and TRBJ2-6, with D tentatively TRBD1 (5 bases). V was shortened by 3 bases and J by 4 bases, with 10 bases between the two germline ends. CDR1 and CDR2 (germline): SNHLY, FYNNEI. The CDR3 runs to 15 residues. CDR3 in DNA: TGTGCCAGCAGTGAGCAAGGGGCCGGGGCCAACGTCCTGACTTTC. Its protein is CASSEQGAGANVLTF.

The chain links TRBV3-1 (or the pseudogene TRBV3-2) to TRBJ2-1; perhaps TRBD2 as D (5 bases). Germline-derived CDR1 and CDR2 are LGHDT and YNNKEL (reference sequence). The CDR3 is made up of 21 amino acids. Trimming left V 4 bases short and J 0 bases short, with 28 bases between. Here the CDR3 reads CASSRNMGGGQRVGSYNEQFF. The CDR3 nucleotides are TGTGCCAGCAGCCGGAATATGGGTGGCGGGCAGAGGGTGGGCTCCTACAATGAGCAGTTCTTC.

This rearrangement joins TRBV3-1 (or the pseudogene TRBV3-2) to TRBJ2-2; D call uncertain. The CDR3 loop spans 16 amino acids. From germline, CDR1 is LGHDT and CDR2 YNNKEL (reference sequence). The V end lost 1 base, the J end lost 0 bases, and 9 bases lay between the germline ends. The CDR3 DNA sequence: TGTGCCAGCAGCCAAGGTTTTCATTCGAACACCGGGGAGCTGTTTTTT. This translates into CASSQGFHSNTGELFF.

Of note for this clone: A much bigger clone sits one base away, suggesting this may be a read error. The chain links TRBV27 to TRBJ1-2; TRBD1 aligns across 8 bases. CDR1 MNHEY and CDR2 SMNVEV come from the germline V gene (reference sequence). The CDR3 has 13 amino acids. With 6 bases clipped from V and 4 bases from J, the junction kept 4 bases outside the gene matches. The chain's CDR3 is CASSPDRAYGYTF. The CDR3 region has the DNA TGTGCCAGCAGCCCGGACAGGGCCTATGGCTACACCTTC.

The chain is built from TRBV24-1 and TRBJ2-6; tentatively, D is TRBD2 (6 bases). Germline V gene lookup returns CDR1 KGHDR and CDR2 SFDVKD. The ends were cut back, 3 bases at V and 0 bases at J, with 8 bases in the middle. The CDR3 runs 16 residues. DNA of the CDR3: TGTGCCACCAGTGATGCCGGGGGCTCTGGGGCCAACGTCCTGACTTTC. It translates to CATSDAGGSGANVLTF.

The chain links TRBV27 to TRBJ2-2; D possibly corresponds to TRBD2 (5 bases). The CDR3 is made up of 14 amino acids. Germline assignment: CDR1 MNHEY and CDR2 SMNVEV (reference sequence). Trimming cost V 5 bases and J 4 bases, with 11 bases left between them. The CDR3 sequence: CASSPGVTTGELFF. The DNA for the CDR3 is TGTGCCAGCAGTCCCGGGGTGACCACCGGGGAGCTGTTTTTT.

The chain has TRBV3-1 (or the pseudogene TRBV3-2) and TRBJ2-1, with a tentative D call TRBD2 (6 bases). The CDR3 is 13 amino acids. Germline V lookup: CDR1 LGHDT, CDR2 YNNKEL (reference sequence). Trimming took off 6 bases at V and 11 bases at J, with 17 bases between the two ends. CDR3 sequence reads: CASRRTTESQQFF. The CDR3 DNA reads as TGTGCCAGCAGAAGGACTACCGAAAGCCAGCAGTTCTTC.

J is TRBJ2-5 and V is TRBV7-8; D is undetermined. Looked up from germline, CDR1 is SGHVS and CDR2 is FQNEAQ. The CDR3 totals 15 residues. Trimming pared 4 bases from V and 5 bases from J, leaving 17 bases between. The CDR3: CASSSGFGTWETQYF. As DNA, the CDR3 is TGTGCCAGCAGCTCCGGGTTTGGCACCTGGGAGACCCAGTACTTC.

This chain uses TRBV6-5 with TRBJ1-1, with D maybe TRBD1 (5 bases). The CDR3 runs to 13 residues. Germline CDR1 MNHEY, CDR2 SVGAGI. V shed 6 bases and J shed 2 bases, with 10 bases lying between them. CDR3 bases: TGTGCCAGCAGAGGGGTACAAAACACTGAAGCTTTCTTT. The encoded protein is CASRGVQNTEAFF.